The 22 T cell receptor beta chains below come from one sample, sequenced in a study of T cell responses to AZD1222 COVID-19 vaccine. Assay used: immunoSEQ multiplex PCR; TCRdb lists only in-frame clones, some missing. This sample has about 150,000 clones, with over 75% found just once. The sequencing used peripheral blood, collected on day 0 of AZD1222 vaccination. The receptor set was obtained from an adult in good health.

The V call is TRBV12-3 or TRBV12-4, the J call TRBJ1-2; D is uncertain. The CDR3 contains 11 residues. V lost 3 bases, J lost 8 bases, and 7 bases lay in between. CDR3 nucleotide sequence: TGTGCCAGCAGTTTTGAGTGGGGCTACACCTTC. The encoded protein is CASSFEWGYTF.

CDR3 region: CASSLRTYNSPLHF. The CDR3 nucleotides read TGTGCCAGCAGCCTCAGAACCTATAATTCACCCCTCCACTTT. The J gene is TRBJ1-6, the V gene TRBV14; D gene ambiguous. The CDR3 has 14 residues. The germline CDR1 and CDR2 sequences are SGHDN and FVKESK. V was pared by 4 bases and J by 2 bases, with 6 bases between.

The chain's CDR3 is CASSEGVVGLVLTYEQYF. In DNA, the CDR3 is TGTGCCAGCAGTGAAGGAGTGGTCGGACTAGTCCTAACCTACGAGCAGTACTTC. The genes are TRBV6-1 and TRBJ2-7; TRBD2 aligns across 7 bases. CDR3 length: 18 amino acids. V was clipped by 1 base and J by 2 bases; unmatched bases: 14. The germline CDR1 and CDR2 sequences are MNHNS and SASEGT.

The chain couples TRBV5-4 to TRBJ2-7, with TRBD2 matching over 8 bases. Germline assignment: CDR1 SGHNT and CDR2 YYREEE (reference sequence). There are 15 residues in the CDR3. J was trimmed by 12 bases and V by 4 bases; bases with no gene match: 18. Here the CDR3 reads CASSPGGTKVLDRYF. CDR3 nucleotide sequence: TGTGCCAGCAGCCCGGGGGGGACTAAGGTCCTAGATCGGTACTTC.

The V and J genes are TRBV6-5 and TRBJ2-1; D gene ambiguous. Trimming shortened V by 1 base and J by 2 bases, and 3 bases separated the two germline ends. CDR3 length equals 13 residues. Germline V gives CDR1 MNHEY, CDR2 SVGAGI. For the CDR3, the DNA is TGTGCCAGCAGTTACTGGCCCTACAATGAGCAGTTCTTC. This encodes CASSYWPYNEQFF.

The chain carries TRBV5-6 and TRBJ2-1; D call uncertain. The germline V gene has CDR1 SGHDT and CDR2 YYEEEE. The CDR3 runs 17 residues. V dropped 4 bases and J dropped 5 bases, with 22 bases sitting between them. CDR3 bases: TGTGCCAGCAGCAACCTAGGCGGAGCCGTCCTCCACAATGAGCAGTTCTTC. Protein product: CASSNLGGAVLHNEQFF.

V gene TRBV19 combines with J gene TRBJ2-7; no reliable D call. Germline CDR1 LNHDA, CDR2 SQIVND (reference sequence). The CDR3 totals 14 residues. V lost 5 bases and J lost 0, with 11 bases in between. Here the CDR3 reads CASSGKGSSYEQYF. CDR3 coding DNA: TGTGCCAGTAGTGGGAAGGGCAGCTCCTACGAGCAGTACTTC. The variable domain in full, with the rest retrieved from reference TRBV19 and TRBJ2-7, is DGGITQSPKYLFRKEGQNVTLSCEQNLNHDAMYWYRQDPGQGLRLIYYSQIVNDFQKGDIAEGYSVSREKKESFPLTVTSAQKNPTAFYLCASSGKGSSYEQYFGPGTRLTVT.

This chain joins TRBV6-1 and TRBJ2-7; the D is unclear. Trimming removed 3 bases at V and 0 bases at J, with 6 bases between. Germline V lookup: CDR1 MNHNS, CDR2 SASEGT. CDR3 size: 13 residues. Written as DNA, the CDR3 is TGTGCCAGCAGTGATGCCTACTCCTACGAGCAGTACTTC. Translated: CASSDAYSYEQYF.

The chain combines TRBV27 with TRBJ2-1; D uncertain. V was pared by 6 bases and J by 7 bases, with 28 bases between. The CDR3 is 18 amino acids. CDR1 and CDR2 from the germline V gene are MNHEY and SMNVEV (reference sequence). This chain's CDR3 is CASSVWTDKTGSANEQFF. The CDR3 region has the DNA TGTGCCAGCAGCGTTTGGACCGACAAAACCGGGTCAGCAAATGAGCAGTTCTTC.

V and J are TRBV7-9 and TRBJ1-5; D is possibly TRBD1 (6 bases). Germline assignment: CDR1 SEHNR and CDR2 FQNEAQ (reference sequence). With 4 bases removed from V and 7 bases from J, the gap between germline ends came to 14 bases. This CDR3 contains 14 residues. The CDR3 loop is CASSSQTGPQPQHF. DNA for the CDR3: TGTGCCAGCAGCTCGCAGACAGGCCCCCAGCCCCAGCATTTT.

This sequence joins TRBV5-6 and TRBJ1-3; no clear D gene. The germline CDR1 and CDR2 sequences are SGHDT and YYEEEE. The CDR3 is made up of 14 amino acids. The V gene lost 1 base and the J gene lost 0 bases, with 5 bases spanning the gap. The CDR3 protein is CASSLSGSGNTIYF. CDR3 nucleotides: TGTGCCAGCAGCTTGAGTGGCTCTGGAAACACCATATATTTT.

V is TRBV6-2 or TRBV6-3 and J is TRBJ1-5; 7 bases agree with TRBD1. This CDR3 region has 13 residues. From germline, CDR1 is MNHEY and CDR2 SVGEGT. The ends lost 5 bases at V and 8 bases at J; junction bases unmatched: 6. The CDR3 nucleotides read TGTGCCAGCAGTCGGACAGGAACCAAGCCCCAGCATTTT. Protein sequence: CASSRTGTKPQHF.

The table lists this clone with a count of one. The J gene is TRBJ1-3, the V gene TRBV9; 10 bases agree with TRBD1. The CDR3 extends over 18 amino acids. Per the germline V gene, CDR1 is SGDLS and CDR2 is YYNGEE. V lost 0 bases and J lost 0; bases outside the gene matches: 6. Written as DNA, the CDR3 is TGTGCCAGCAGCGTAGCTACGGGACAGGGGAGCTCTGGAAACACCATATATTTT. This encodes CASSVATGQGSSGNTIYF.

This rearrangement joins TRBV11-3 to TRBJ2-3, with 11 bases fitting TRBD2. The CDR3 is made up of 16 amino acids. The V and J ends lost 1 base and 0 bases, in that order; junction bases with no gene match: 0. Per germline, CDR1 SGHNT and CDR2 YENEEA. CDR3 DNA: TGTGCCAGCAGCTTAGGACTAGCGGGGAGCACAGATACGCAGTATTTT. This gives the protein CASSLGLAGSTDTQYF.

The V and J genes are TRBV19 and TRBJ1-1, with a possible D match to TRBD1 (5 bases). Germline V gene sequence: CDR1 LNHDA, CDR2 SQIVND (reference sequence). This CDR3 contains 13 residues. Trimming took 1 base from V and 9 from J, leaving 12 bases between them. The chain's CDR3 is CASSIGGGEQAFF. CDR3 sequence (DNA): TGTGCCAGTAGTATAGGGGGCGGGGAGCAAGCTTTCTTT.

This clone was seen just once. The V call is TRBV6-2 or TRBV6-3, the J call TRBJ1-5; no clear D. V was trimmed by 2 bases and J by 4 bases, leaving 6 bases between them. Germline-derived CDR1 and CDR2 are MNHEY and SVGEGT. The CDR3 has 13 residues. The CDR3, as DNA: TGTGCCAGCAGTTACCCGGGGAATCAGCCCCAGCATTTT. It is translated as CASSYPGNQPQHF.

V and J are TRBV5-1 and TRBJ2-4, with D perhaps TRBD2 (6 bases). The CDR3 extends over 14 amino acids. Trimming removed 0 bases at V and 8 bases at J, with 12 bases between. Germline V gene data show CDR1 as SGHRS and CDR2 as YFSETQ. The CDR3 coding sequence is TGCGCCAGCAGCTTGGGCGGGGTCTGGGACATTCAGTACTTC. This encodes CASSLGGVWDIQYF.

The chain employs TRBV4-3 and TRBJ1-1, with a possible D match to TRBD1 (6 bases). Germline CDR1 is LGHNA and CDR2 is YSLEER. The CDR3 is 17 amino acids. Trimming took 0 bases from V and 11 from J, leaving 25 bases between them. The DNA for the CDR3 is TGCGCCAGCAGCCAAGAGATTGCAGGGGATCTACTCTCCTGGGCTTTCTTT. Protein sequence: CASSQEIAGDLLSWAFF.

CDR3 protein: CASSLFLAASYNEQFF. For the CDR3, the DNA is TGTGCCAGCAGTTTATTCCTAGCAGCGTCCTACAATGAGCAGTTCTTC. The chain is built from TRBV27 and TRBJ2-1; a possible D gene is TRBD2 (5 bases). This CDR3 spans 16 amino acids. V lost 1 base and J lost 1, with 11 bases in between. Germline assignment: CDR1 MNHEY and CDR2 SMNVEV (reference sequence).

This chain connects TRBV3-1 (or the pseudogene TRBV3-2) to TRBJ2-7; a possible D gene is TRBD1 (5 bases). This CDR3 region has 13 residues. Germline V CDR1 and CDR2: LGHDT, YNNKEL (reference sequence). V lost 5 bases, J lost 6 bases, and 14 bases lay in between. The CDR3 spells CASSSSTRGEQYF. The CDR3 DNA is TGTGCCAGCAGCAGCTCTACAAGGGGCGAGCAGTACTTC.

The CDR3: CASSRRDRRMTTEAFF. In nucleotides, the CDR3 is TGTGCCAGCAGTCGACGGGACAGACGAATGACCACTGAAGCTTTCTTT. The rearrangement links TRBV6-6 to TRBJ1-1; 7 positions agree with TRBD1. Germline CDR1 and CDR2: MNHNY and SVGAGI (reference sequence). V was clipped by 5 bases and J by 4 bases; unmatched bases: 13. CDR3 length: 16 residues.

This sequence joins TRBV6-1 and TRBJ1-1; D ambiguous. The V end was cut by 9 bases, the J end by 4 bases, with 12 bases between. The CDR3 contains 12 residues. From germline, CDR1 is MNHNS and CDR2 SASEGT. The CDR3 DNA reads as TGTGCCAGTCAAGTAATTCGCACTGAAGCTTTCTTT. Its translation is CASQVIRTEAFF.